The 8 T cell receptor beta chains reported below all come from one sample, sequenced in a study of cytomegalovirus exposure and HLA in healthy donors. It was with 60 Vbeta and 13 Jbeta primers that the PCR ran. TCRdb's copy holds only in-frame clones and misses some; the assay was immunoSEQ multiplex PCR. This table has roughly 63,000 clones, approximately 71% appearing once. Specimen: PBMCs. These receptors were obtained from a man aged 45-60 years in good health and CMV-seropositive.

This chain links TRBV6-1 with TRBJ2-7, with 13 bases matching TRBD2. Germline loops: CDR1 MNHNS, CDR2 SASEGT. CDR3 length: 15 residues. V shed 7 bases, J shed 7 bases, and the junction held 10 bases outside the gene matches. CDR3 residues: CASKDSWGLAGEQYF. The CDR3 DNA is TGTGCCAGCAAGGACTCTTGGGGACTAGCGGGGGAGCAGTACTTC.

The chain uses TRBV20-1 and TRBJ1-4; the D gene is possibly TRBD1 (5 bases). The CDR3 loop spans 11 amino acids. V was trimmed by 3 bases and J by 7 bases, leaving 6 bases between them. Germline CDR1 and CDR2: DFQATT and SNEGSKA (reference sequence). Here the CDR3 reads CSASRAEKLFF. The CDR3 DNA reads TGCAGTGCTAGCAGGGCTGAAAAACTGTTTTTT.

J is TRBJ2-7 and V is TRBV5-5; tentative D call: TRBD2 (6 bases). Germline lookup yields CDR1 SGHKS and CDR2 YYEKEE (reference sequence). V was shortened by 7 bases and J by 2 bases, with 13 bases between the two germline ends. This CDR3 spans 13 amino acids. The CDR3, as DNA: TGTGCCAGCTTCGCGGGGCAGACCTACGAGCAGTACTTC. Protein sequence: CASFAGQTYEQYF.

The chain has TRBV5-1 and TRBJ2-7; D gene uncertain. V dropped 0 bases and J dropped 0 bases, with 13 bases sitting between them. Germline CDR1 reads SGHRS; CDR2 reads YFSETQ. The CDR3 runs 16 residues. This CDR3 is CASSLGRGDSSYEQYF. DNA for the CDR3: TGCGCCAGCAGCTTGGGGCGCGGAGACTCCTCCTACGAGCAGTACTTC.

This chain uses TRBV9 with TRBJ1-4, with no clear D. CDR1 is SGDLS and CDR2 is YYNGEE in the germline V gene. The ends were cut back, 3 bases at V and 0 bases at J, with 6 bases in the middle. The CDR3 covers 14 residues. The CDR3 loop is CASSGGATNEKLFF. CDR3 DNA: TGTGCCAGCAGCGGAGGTGCAACTAATGAAAAACTGTTTTTT. The complete variable domain, with remaining parts taken from reference TRBV9 and TRBJ1-4, reads DSGVTQTPKHLITATGQRVTLRCSPRSGDLSVYWYQQSLDQGLQFLIQYYNGEERAKGNILERFSAQQFPDLHSELNLSSLELGDSALYFCASSGGATNEKLFFGSGTQLSVL.

V gene TRBV10-3 combines with J gene TRBJ1-5, with 9 positions matching TRBD1. The CDR3 length is 16 residues. The germline V gene encodes CDR1 ENHRY and CDR2 SYGVKD. Trimming took 3 bases from V and 6 from J; bases not matched to a gene: 9. The CDR3 bases are TGTGCCATCAGTGACCTGGACAGGGGATTTGCTCAGCCCCAGCATTTT. Translation gives CAISDLDRGFAQPQHF.

This clone was observed a few times. The chain employs TRBV6-1 and TRBJ2-5; maybe TRBD1 (5 bases). CDR1 and CDR2 (germline): MNHNS, SASEGT. The CDR3 length is 15 residues. V lost 7 bases to trimming and J lost 4 bases, with 19 bases between them. CDR3 region: CASTPRQGFTETQYF. In DNA form, the CDR3 reads TGTGCCAGCACCCCGAGGCAGGGCTTTACAGAGACCCAGTACTTC.

This clone was picked up a small number of times. V gene TRBV6-4 combines with J gene TRBJ1-5; 9 nucleotides line up with TRBD1. The CDR3 runs to 13 residues. After removal of 5 bases from V and 5 bases from J, the junction contained 1 base not matched to a gene. Germline V lookup: CDR1 MRHNA, CDR2 SNTAGT. The CDR3 loop is CASSRDRDQPQHF. CDR3 bases: TGTGCCAGCAGTCGGGACAGGGATCAGCCCCAGCATTTT.